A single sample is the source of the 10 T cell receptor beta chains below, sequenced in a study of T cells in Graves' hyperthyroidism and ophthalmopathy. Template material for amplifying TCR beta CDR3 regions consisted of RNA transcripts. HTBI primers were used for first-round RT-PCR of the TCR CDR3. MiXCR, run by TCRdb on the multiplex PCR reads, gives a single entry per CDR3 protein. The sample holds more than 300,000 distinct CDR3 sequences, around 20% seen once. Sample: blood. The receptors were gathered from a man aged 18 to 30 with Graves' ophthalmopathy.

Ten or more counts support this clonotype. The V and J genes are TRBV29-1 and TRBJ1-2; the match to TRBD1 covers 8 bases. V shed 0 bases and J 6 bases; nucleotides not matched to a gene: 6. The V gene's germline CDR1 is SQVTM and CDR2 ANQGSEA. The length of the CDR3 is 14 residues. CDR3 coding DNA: TGCAGCGTTGAAGACAGGGGGCGCCCCCATGGCTACACCTTC. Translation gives CSVEDRGRPHGYTF.

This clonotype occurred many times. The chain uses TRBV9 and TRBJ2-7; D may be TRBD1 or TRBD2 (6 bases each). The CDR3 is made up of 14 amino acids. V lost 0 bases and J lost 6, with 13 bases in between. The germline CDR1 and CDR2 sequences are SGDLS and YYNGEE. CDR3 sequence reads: CASSVAGARSEQYF. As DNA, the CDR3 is TGTGCCAGCAGCGTAGCGGGGGCTCGCAGCGAGCAGTACTTC.

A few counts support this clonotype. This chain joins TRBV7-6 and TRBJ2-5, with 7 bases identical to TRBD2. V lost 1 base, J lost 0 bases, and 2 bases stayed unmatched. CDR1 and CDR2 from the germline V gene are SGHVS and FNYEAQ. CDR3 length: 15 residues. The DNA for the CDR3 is TGTGCCAGCAGCTTAGAGCGGGGTTACCAAGAGACCCAGTACTTC. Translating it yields CASSLERGYQETQYF.

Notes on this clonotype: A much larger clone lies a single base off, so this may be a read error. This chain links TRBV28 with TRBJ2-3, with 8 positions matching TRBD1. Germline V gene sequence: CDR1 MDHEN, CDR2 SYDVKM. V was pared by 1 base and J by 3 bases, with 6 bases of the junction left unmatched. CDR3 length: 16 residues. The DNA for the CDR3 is TGTGCCAGCAGTTTATATCAGGGGGCGGGGACAGATACGCAGTATTTT. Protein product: CASSLYQGAGTDTQYF.

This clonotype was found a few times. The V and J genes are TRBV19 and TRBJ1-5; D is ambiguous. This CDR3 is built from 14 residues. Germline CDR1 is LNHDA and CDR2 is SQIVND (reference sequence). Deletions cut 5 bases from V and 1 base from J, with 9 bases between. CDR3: CASSRQTSNQPQHF. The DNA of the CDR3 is TGTGCCAGTAGTCGGCAGACGAGCAATCAGCCCCAGCATTTT. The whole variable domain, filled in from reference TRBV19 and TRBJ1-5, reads DGGITQSPKYLFRKEGQNVTLSCEQNLNHDAMYWYRQDPGQGLRLIYYSQIVNDFQKGDIAEGYSVSREKKESFPLTVTSAQKNPTAFYLCASSRQTSNQPQHFGDGTRLSIL.

As DNA, the CDR3 is TGTGCCAGCAGTCGCCCCGGGACAGGGTTGGTTGAGCAGTTCTTC. Translation: CASSRPGTGLVEQFF. The chain joins TRBV28 to TRBJ2-1; 9 positions match TRBD1. The CDR3 consists of 15 residues. Trimming took 5 bases from V and 9 from J; bases not matched to a gene: 11. The germline V gene encodes CDR1 MDHEN and CDR2 SYDVKM.

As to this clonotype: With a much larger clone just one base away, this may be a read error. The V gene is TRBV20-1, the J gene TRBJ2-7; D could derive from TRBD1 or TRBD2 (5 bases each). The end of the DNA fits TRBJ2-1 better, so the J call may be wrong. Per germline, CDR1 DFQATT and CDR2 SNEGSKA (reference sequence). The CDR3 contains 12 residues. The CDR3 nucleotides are TGCAGTGCCGCCGAGGGGTCCTACGAGCAGTTCTTC. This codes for CSAAEGSYEQFF.

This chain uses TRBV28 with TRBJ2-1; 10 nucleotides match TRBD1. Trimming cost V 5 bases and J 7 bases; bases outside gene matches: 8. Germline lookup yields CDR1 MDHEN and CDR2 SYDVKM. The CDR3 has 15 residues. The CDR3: CASSRPGTGANEQFF. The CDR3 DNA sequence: TGTGCCAGCAGTCGCCCCGGGACAGGGGCAAATGAGCAGTTCTTC.

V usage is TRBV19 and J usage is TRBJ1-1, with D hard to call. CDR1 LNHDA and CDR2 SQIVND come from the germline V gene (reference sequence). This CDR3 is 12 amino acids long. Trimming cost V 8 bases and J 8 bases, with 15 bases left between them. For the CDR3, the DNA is TGTGCCAGTTTGAGGGTCCGAGGGGAAGCTTTCTTT. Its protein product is CASLRVRGEAFF. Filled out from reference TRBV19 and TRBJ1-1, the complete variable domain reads DGGITQSPKYLFRKEGQNVTLSCEQNLNHDAMYWYRQDPGQGLRLIYYSQIVNDFQKGDIAEGYSVSREKKESFPLTVTSAQKNPTAFYLCASLRVRGEAFFGQGTRLTVV.

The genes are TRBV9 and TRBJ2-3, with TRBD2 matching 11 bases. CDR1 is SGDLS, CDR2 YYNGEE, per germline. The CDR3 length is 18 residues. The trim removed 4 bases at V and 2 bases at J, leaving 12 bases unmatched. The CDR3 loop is CASSTRALAGADTDTQYF. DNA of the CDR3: TGTGCCAGCAGCACACGAGCACTAGCGGGGGCCGACACAGATACGCAGTATTTT.